This TCR beta chain was identified during a study of vaccination and CD4 T cells after COVID-19 (dated by TCRdb to the early 2020s). With respect to the entire study: In the convalescent cohort there were six males and four females, among whom were two Hispanic individuals, seven Caucasians, two Asians and one multiracial person. In control cultures, a CEFX viral epitope pool was used as positive control, an HIV-1 Nef peptide pool was used as negative control, or no peptide was added. Each participant got two doses of either the Pfizer-BioNTech BNT162b2 vaccine (n=8) or the Moderna mRNA-1273 vaccine (n=2). At the TCR clonotype level, an earlier paper using these donors assessed memory CD4+ T cell crossreactivity between SARS-CoV-2 and common cold coronavirus spike proteins. Post-COVID blood samples from convalescent patients were collected a median of roughly 100 days after diagnosis, with a range of about 35 to 180 days. The spike-specific CD4+ TCR repertoire was compared before and after mRNA vaccination in over nine COVID-19 convalescent patients and several infection-naive healthy vaccine recipients. Overlapping spike peptide pools from SARS-CoV-2 and from the common cold coronaviruses HCoV-NL63, HCoV-OC43 and HCoV-229E were used as culture stimuli. Post-vaccine blood samples were taken a median of 72 days after the second vaccine dose, with a range of about 13 to 250 days. The research as a whole found: Relatively few convalescent patients were included in the study, and early timepoints after natural infection were not analyzed. Although the median number of SARS-CoV-2-reactive clonotypes went up from some 23 after infection to 35 to 40 after vaccination, the increase was not significant. Of the vaccine-specific clones found in convalescent patients, nearly all (304 of 307) were mono-reactive for SARS-CoV-2 spike instead of being cross-reactive with common cold coronaviruses. Among the post-vaccine SARS-CoV-2-reactive clones in convalescent patients, a median around 86% showed up only after vaccination, which suggests vaccine-specific priming.

The intended sense of this specimen's treatment or condition label: roughly 11-day PBMC culture with coronavirus spike peptide pools or control peptides (ViraFEST assay). CD4+ T cells from unexposed donors were collected before the COVID-19 pandemic (2011-2018). The study used the ViraFEST assay, which expanded antigen-specific T cells with peptide pools and then identified expanded clonotypes by TCR sequencing. Each well held approximately 2 million PBMCs cultured in IMDM containing roughly 5.4% human AB serum and approximately 9.8 IU/ml IL-2, with approximately 9.2 ug/ml peptide pools added. Half of the culture medium was replaced with fresh IL-2-containing medium on days 3 and 7. After more than 8 days of culture, CD4+ T cells were isolated by negative selection using the EasySep CD4+ T cell isolation kit. As cell number allowed, CD4+ T cells from unexposed donors were tested for reactivity to SARS-CoV-2 S and N and to four common cold coronavirus spike pools. PBMCs were separated from whole blood using Ficoll-Paque Plus gradient centrifugation and then either used fresh or cryopreserved at -140C. In general, triplicate wells were set up for every culture condition. The leukapheresis product used for the unexposed donors was purchased from a commercial source.

The receptor library was made with PCR. DNA from cultured CD4+ T cells was subjected to TCR sequencing with the Oncomine TCR Beta short-read assay at the Johns Hopkins FTIC core. The QIAamp micro DNA kit was used to extract genomic DNA from the cultured CD4+ T cells. Oncomine TCR Beta libraries made from cultured CD4+ T cells were pooled using unique dual indexes and sequenced on an Illumina iSeq 100. As for the authors' bioinformatics: Non-productive sequences were filtered out, and CDR3s that did not start with C, did not end with F or W, or were shorter than 7 amino acids were discarded. Antigen-specific clonotypes were identified using the MANAFEST web application through comparison of peptide-stimulated wells with reference and other culture wells. An FDR below 0.05, an odds ratio above 5, and a productive frequency above 0.1% in at least two of three replicate wells were required for clones to be considered positive. A clonotype counted as cross-reactive if it showed significant expansion both in the SARS-CoV-2 spike wells and in at least one common cold coronavirus spike condition. CDR3 homology was assessed with Levenshtein distances (stringdist) and unrooted phylogenetic trees (ape) in R version 3.6.1. TCRdb reworked the public reads: Q25 trimming with fastp, MiXCR clone assembly, productive beta chains retained. Each entry merges the rows of one CDR3 protein and shows their most common DNA and genes. TCRdb, rather than the study authors, made the V and J calls. This sample lists roughly 11,000 distinct CDR3 sequences; less than 40% were detected once. 20% to 25% of the sample is held by the ten biggest clonotypes.

With regard to this clonotype: Its recognized antigen is unknown. Base qualities were left out, and no much larger clone turns up one base away.

V is clipped by 3 bases and J by 0 bases, and the sequence between their germline boundaries is 6 bases long. Taken from cysteine to phenylalanine, the CDR3 has 15 residues. Here the CDR3 DNA is all that survives: 45 bases in frame from base 1. CDR1 LNHDA and CDR2 SQIVND are derived from the germline V gene (reference sequence). Sequencing was done on a sample of CD4+ T cells from blood, cultured in vitro. The rearranged segments are TRBV19 and TRBJ2-6; the D gene cannot be resolved reliably. The TCR originated in a human donor in good health. The nucleotide sequence is given as TGTGCCAGTAGTATTGGGTACTCTGGGGCCAACGTCCTGACTTTC. This sequence encodes CASSIGYSGANVLTF.